This T cell receptor (beta chain) is drawn from a study of CD4 T cells in relation to SARS-CoV-2 and coronaviruses. Whole-study context: PBMCs were cultured with antigen for over nine days before TCR beta sequencing. Broader study findings: About 65% of donors had memory CD4+ clonotypes crossrecognizing SARS-CoV-2 and common cold coronavirus spike.

TCRdb's table, derived via immunoSEQ multiplex PCR, lists solely in-frame clones and lacks some. The table records fewer than 25,000 clones, under 80% of them present only once. Unexposed donor CD4+ T cells date from about 2011-2019, before the COVID-19 pandemic. The cells were cultured for around ten days before CD4+ T cells were isolated. Cells permitting, SARS-CoV-2 S/N and four cold-coronavirus spikes were tested on unexposed-donor CD4+ T cells. The CDR3 length is 13 residues. Germline CDR1 is SGDLS and CDR2 is YYNGEE. V shed 4 bases and J 11 bases; nucleotides not matched to a gene: 9. By share, this clone counts as large. As yet, its antigen is unknown.

The TCR originated in a human donor in good health. V usage is TRBV9 and J usage is TRBJ2-3; 8 bases align to TRBD1. Material for sequencing was CD4+ T cells from PBMCs, cultured in vitro. This CDR3 is CASSPTGVALQYF. CDR3 DNA sequence: TGTGCCAGCAGCCCGACAGGGGTAGCGTTGCAGTATTTT.